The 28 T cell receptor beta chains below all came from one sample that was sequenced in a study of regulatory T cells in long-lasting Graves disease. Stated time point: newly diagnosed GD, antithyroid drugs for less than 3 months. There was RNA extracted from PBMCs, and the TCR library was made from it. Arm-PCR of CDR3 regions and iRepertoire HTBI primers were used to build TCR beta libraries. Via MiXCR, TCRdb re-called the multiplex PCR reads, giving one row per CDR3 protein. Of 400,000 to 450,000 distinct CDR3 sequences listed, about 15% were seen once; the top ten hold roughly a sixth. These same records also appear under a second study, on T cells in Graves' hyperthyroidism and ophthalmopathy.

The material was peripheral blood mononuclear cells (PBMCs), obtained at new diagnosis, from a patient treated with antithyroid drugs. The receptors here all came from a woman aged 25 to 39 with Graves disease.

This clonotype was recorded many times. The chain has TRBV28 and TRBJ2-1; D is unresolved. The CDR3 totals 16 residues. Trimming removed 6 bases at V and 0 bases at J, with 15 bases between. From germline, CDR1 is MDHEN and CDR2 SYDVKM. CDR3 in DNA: TGTGCCAGCAGCCTTCCGGGTAGGAGCTCCTACAATGAGCAGTTCTTC. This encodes CASSLPGRSSYNEQFF.

CDR3 nucleotide sequence: TGTGCCAGCAGCTTAGATCCAAGGGTGGCCCACGAGCAGTACTTC. This codes for CASSLDPRVAHEQYF. The V gene is TRBV11-3, the J gene TRBJ2-7; D is uncertain. Germline V lookup: CDR1 SGHNT, CDR2 YENEEA. This CDR3 region has 15 residues. V was clipped by 0 bases and J by 5 bases, with 14 bases between them. The full variable domain, in which reference TRBV11-3 and TRBJ2-7 provide the parts outside the CDR3, is EAGVVQSPRYKIIEKKQPVAFWCNPISGHNTLYWYLQNLGQGPELLIRYENEEAVDDSQLPKDRFSAERLKGVDSTLKIQPAELGDSAVYLCASSLDPRVAHEQYFGPGTRLTVT.

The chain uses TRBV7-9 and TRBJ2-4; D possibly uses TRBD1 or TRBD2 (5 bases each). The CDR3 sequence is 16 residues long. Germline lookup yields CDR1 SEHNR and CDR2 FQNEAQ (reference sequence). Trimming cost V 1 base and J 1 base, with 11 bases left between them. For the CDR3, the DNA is TGTGCCAGCAGCTTAGAGGTTTGGGGGGCCAAAAACATTCAGTACTTC. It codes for CASSLEVWGAKNIQYF.

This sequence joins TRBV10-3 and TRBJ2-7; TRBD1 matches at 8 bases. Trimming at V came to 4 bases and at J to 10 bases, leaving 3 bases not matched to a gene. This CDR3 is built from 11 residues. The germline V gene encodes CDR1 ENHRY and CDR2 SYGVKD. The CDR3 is CAISAGTGQYF. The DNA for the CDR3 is TGTGCCATCAGTGCTGGGACAGGCCAGTACTTC.

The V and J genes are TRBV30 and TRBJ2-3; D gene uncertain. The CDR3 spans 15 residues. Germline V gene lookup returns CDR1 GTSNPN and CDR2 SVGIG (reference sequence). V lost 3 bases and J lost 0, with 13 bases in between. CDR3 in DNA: TGTGCCTGGAGCGCGGCCGCAGCAAGCACAGATACGCAGTATTTT. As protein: CAWSAAAASTDTQYF.

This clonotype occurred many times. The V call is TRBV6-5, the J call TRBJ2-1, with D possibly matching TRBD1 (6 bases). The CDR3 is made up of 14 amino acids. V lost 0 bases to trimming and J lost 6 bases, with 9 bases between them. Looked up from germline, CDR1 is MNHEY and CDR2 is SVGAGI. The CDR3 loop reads CASSYSLGGNEQFF. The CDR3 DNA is TGTGCCAGCAGTTACTCTTTAGGGGGCAATGAGCAGTTCTTC.

The CDR3 sequence is CASSPTNTVSYNEQFF. CDR3 nucleotide sequence: TGCGCCAGCAGCCCCACTAACACCGTATCCTACAATGAGCAGTTCTTC. This chain links TRBV5-1 with TRBJ2-1; D not certain. From germline, CDR1 is SGHRS and CDR2 YFSETQ. The V gene lost 4 bases and the J gene lost 1 base, with 15 bases spanning the gap. CDR3 size: 16 residues.

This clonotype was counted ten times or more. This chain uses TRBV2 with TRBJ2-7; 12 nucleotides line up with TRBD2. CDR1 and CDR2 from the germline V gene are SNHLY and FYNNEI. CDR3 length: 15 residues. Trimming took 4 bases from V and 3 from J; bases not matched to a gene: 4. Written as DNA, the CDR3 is TGTGCCAGCAGTGTTCGACTAGCGGGAGACTACGAGCAGTACTTC. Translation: CASSVRLAGDYEQYF.

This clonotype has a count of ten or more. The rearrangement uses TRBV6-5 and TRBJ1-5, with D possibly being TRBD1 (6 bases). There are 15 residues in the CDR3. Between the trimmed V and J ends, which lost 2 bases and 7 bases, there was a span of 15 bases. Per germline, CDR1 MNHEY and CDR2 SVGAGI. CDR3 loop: CASSYQQGSRQPQHF. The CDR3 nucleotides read TGTGCCAGCAGTTACCAACAGGGAAGTCGGCAGCCCCAGCATTTT.

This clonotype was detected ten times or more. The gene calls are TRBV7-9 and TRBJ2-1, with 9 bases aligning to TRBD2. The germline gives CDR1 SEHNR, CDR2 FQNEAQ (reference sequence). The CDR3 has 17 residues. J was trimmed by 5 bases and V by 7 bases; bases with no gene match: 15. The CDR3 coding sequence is TGTGCCAGCACCCCTCCCCAGGGGCTAGCGGGAAACAATGAGCAGTTCTTC. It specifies CASTPPQGLAGNNEQFF.

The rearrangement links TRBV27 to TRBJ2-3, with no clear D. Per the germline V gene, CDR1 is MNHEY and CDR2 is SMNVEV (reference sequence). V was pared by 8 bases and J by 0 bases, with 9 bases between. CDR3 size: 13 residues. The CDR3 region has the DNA TGTGCCAGCTCCGACCCTAGCACAGATACGCAGTATTTT. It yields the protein CASSDPSTDTQYF.

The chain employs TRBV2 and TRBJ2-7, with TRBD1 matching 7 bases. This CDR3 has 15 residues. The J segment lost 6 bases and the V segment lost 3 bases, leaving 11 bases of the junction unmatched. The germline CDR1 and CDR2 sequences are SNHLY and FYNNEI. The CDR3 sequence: CASSEDRDSGREQYF. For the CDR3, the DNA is TGTGCCAGCAGTGAGGACCGGGACAGCGGTCGCGAGCAGTACTTC. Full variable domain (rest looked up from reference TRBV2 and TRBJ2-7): EPEVTQTPSHQVTQMGQEVILRCVPISNHLYFYWYRQILGQKVEFLVSFYNNEISEKSEIFDDQFSVERPDGSNFTLKIRSTKLEDSAMYFCASSEDRDSGREQYFGPGTRLTVT.

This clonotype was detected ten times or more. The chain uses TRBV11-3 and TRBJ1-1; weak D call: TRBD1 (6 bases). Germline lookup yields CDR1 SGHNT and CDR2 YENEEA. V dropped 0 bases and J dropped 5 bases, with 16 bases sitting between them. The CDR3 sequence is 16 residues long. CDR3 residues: CASSLDVGGGQTEAFF. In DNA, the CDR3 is TGTGCCAGCAGCTTAGACGTGGGCGGGGGGCAGACTGAAGCTTTCTTT. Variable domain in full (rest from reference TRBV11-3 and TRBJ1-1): EAGVVQSPRYKIIEKKQPVAFWCNPISGHNTLYWYLQNLGQGPELLIRYENEEAVDDSQLPKDRFSAERLKGVDSTLKIQPAELGDSAVYLCASSLDVGGGQTEAFFGQGTRLTVV.

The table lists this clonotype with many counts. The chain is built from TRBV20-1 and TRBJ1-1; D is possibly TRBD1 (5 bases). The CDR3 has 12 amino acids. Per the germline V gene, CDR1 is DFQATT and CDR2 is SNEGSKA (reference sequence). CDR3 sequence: CRLDTMNTEAFF. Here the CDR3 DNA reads TGCAGGTTGGACACGATGAACACTGAAGCTTTCTTT.

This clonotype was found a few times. In DNA form, the CDR3 reads TGCAGTGCTAGAGTAGCGACTGGGCAGCCCCAGCATTTT. It is translated as CSARVATGQPQHF. The J gene is TRBJ1-5, the V gene TRBV20-1; no reliable D call. The CDR3 extends over 13 amino acids. Germline CDR1 reads DFQATT; CDR2 reads SNEGSKA (reference sequence). Deletions cut 1 base from V and 7 bases from J, with 11 bases between.

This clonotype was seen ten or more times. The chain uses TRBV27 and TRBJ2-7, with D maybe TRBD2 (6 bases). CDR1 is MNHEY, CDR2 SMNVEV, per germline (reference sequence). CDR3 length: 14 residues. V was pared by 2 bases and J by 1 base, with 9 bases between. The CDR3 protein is CASSLVEGSYEQYF. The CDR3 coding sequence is TGTGCCAGCAGTTTAGTGGAGGGGTCCTACGAGCAGTACTTC.

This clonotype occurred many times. The CDR3 loop is CASSGTSGTSSYEQYF. For the CDR3, the DNA is TGTGCCAGCAGTGGGACTAGCGGGACGAGCTCCTACGAGCAGTACTTC. The chain uses TRBV6-2 or TRBV6-3 and TRBJ2-7; 13 bases fit TRBD2. The CDR3 is 16 residues long. The junction had 4 bases not matched to a gene; V was cut back by 5 bases and J by 0 bases. Germline CDR1 and CDR2: MNHEY and SVGEGT.

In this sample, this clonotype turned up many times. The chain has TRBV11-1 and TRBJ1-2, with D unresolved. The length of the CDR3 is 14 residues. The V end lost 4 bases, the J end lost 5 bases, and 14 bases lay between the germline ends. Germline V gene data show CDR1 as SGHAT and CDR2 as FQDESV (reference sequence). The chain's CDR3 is CASSSGPTSYGYTF. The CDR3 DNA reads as TGTGCCAGCAGCTCAGGCCCGACCTCATATGGCTACACCTTC.

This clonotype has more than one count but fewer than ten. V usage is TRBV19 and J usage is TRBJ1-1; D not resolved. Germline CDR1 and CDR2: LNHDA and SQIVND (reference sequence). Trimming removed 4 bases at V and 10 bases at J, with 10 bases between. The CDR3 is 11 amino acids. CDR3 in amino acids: CASSSHPGAFF. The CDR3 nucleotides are TGTGCCAGTAGTAGCCACCCGGGAGCTTTCTTT. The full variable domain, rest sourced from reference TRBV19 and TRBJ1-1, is DGGITQSPKYLFRKEGQNVTLSCEQNLNHDAMYWYRQDPGQGLRLIYYSQIVNDFQKGDIAEGYSVSREKKESFPLTVTSAQKNPTAFYLCASSSHPGAFFGQGTRLTVV.

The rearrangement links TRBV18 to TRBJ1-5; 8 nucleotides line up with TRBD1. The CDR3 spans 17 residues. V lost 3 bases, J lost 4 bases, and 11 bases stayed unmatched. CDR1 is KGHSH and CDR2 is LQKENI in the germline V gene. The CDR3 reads CASSPNSMTGANQPQHF. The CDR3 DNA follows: TGTGCCAGCTCACCGAATTCGATGACAGGGGCGAATCAGCCCCAGCATTTT.

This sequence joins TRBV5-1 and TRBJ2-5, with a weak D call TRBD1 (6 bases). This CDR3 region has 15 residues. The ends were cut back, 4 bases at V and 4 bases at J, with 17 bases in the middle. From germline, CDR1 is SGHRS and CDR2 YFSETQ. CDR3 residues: CASSPVGGVGETQYF. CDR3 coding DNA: TGCGCCAGCAGCCCGGTAGGGGGAGTTGGAGAGACCCAGTACTTC.

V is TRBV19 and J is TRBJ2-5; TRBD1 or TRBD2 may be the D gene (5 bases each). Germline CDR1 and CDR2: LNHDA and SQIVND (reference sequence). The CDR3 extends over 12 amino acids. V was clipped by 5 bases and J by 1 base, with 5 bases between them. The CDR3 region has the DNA TGTGCCAGTAGTGGGACCCAAGAGACCCAGTACTTC. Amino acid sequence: CASSGTQETQYF.

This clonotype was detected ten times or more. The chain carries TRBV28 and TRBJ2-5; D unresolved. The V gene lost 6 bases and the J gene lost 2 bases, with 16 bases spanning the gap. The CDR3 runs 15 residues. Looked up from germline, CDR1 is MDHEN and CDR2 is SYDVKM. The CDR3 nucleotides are TGTGCCAGCAGCGGCCGGCCTATAATACAAGAGACCCAGTACTTC. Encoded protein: CASSGRPIIQETQYF.

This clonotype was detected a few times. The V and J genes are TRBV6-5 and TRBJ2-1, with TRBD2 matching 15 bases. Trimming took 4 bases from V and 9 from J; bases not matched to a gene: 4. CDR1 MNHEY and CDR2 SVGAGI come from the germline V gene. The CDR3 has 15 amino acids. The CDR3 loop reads CASSSTGLAGGEQFF. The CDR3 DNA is TGTGCCAGCAGTTCCACGGGACTAGCGGGAGGTGAGCAGTTCTTC.

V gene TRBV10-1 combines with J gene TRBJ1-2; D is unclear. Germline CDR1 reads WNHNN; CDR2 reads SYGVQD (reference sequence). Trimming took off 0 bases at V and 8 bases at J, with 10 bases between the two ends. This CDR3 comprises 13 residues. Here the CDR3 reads CASSESGNKGYTF. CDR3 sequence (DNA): TGCGCCAGCAGTGAGTCTGGGAACAAGGGCTACACCTTC.

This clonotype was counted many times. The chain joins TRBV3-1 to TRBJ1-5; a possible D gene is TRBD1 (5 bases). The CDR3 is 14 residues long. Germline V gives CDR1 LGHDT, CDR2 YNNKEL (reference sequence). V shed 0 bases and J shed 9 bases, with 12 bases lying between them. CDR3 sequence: CASSQDSTGRPQHF. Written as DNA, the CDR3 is TGTGCCAGCAGCCAAGATAGCACAGGACGGCCCCAGCATTTT.

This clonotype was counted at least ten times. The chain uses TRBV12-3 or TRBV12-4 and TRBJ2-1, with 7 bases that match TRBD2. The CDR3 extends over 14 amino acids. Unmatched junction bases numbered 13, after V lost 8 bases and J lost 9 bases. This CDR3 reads CASAWGGAPGEQFF. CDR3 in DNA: TGTGCCAGCGCCTGGGGGGGAGCCCCTGGTGAGCAGTTCTTC.

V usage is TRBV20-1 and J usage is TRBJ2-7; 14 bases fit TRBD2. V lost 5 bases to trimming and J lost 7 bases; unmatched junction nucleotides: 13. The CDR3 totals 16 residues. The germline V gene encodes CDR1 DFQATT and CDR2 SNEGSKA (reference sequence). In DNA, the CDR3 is TGCAGTGCTTCAGGGGGACTAGCGGGAGTGGGCAATGAGCAGTACTTC. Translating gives CSASGGLAGVGNEQYF.